What follows are 31 T cell receptor beta chains derived from one specimen sequenced in a study of cytomegalovirus exposure and HLA in healthy donors. Vbeta (60) and Jbeta (13) primers were used in the PCR. Some clones are missing from TCRdb's copy, which holds only in-frame ones; the method was immunoSEQ multiplex PCR. The sample lists under 200,000 clones, 60% to 85% occurring once. Sequences were obtained from PBMCs. These receptors all come from a woman aged 40 to 50 in good health and CMV-seronegative.

The chain carries TRBV27 and TRBJ1-4, with 12 bases matching TRBD1. The germline V gene encodes CDR1 MNHEY and CDR2 SMNVEV (reference sequence). V dropped 6 bases and J dropped 11; count of bases not matched to a gene: 10. CDR3 length: 15 amino acids. CDR3 sequence reads: CASRDPGTGGGKLFF. CDR3 sequence (DNA): TGTGCCAGCAGGGATCCAGGGACAGGGGGCGGGAAACTGTTTTTT.

This clone has more than one count but fewer than ten. This chain joins TRBV6-5 and TRBJ1-4; the D is unclear. V lost 0 bases to trimming and J lost 7 bases, with 6 bases between them. The germline CDR1 and CDR2 sequences are MNHEY and SVGAGI. CDR3 length: 13 amino acids. In nucleotides, the CDR3 is TGTGCCAGCAGTTACTCGTTTCGTGAAAAACTGTTTTTT. As protein: CASSYSFREKLFF.

The chain has TRBV11-2 and TRBJ2-5, with no clear D. This CDR3 is built from 13 residues. V was clipped by 7 bases and J by 5 bases, with 14 bases between them. From germline, CDR1 is SGHAT and CDR2 FQNNGV. DNA of the CDR3: TGTGCCAGCAACGACTCACCCGAGGAGACCCAGTACTTC. This encodes CASNDSPEETQYF.

The V gene is TRBV6-1, the J gene TRBJ1-2, with D possibly being TRBD1 (6 bases). The ends were cut back, 5 bases at V and 5 bases at J, with 15 bases in the middle. From germline, CDR1 is MNHNS and CDR2 SASEGT. The CDR3 extends over 14 amino acids. The CDR3 region is CASSPLGTSYGYTF. The CDR3 bases are TGTGCCAGCAGTCCCCTCGGGACATCATATGGCTACACCTTC.

The J gene is TRBJ2-5, the V gene TRBV27; 8 nucleotides line up with TRBD2. The assigned J gene may be wrong: the sequence end matches TRBJ2-7 better. Germline lookup yields CDR1 MNHEY and CDR2 SMNVEV (reference sequence). The CDR3 is 15 amino acids. The DNA for the CDR3 is TGTGCCAGCAGTCCCTGGGCGGGGGGTTCCTACGAGCAGTACTTC. As protein: CASSPWAGGSYEQYF.

In this sample, this clone turned up a few times. The chain uses TRBV5-1 and TRBJ1-1; the match to TRBD1 covers 9 bases. The CDR3 extends over 17 amino acids. Germline trimming cut 4 bases from V and 0 bases from J; bases unmatched to any gene: 10. The germline V gene encodes CDR1 SGHRS and CDR2 YFSETQ. The CDR3 sequence: CASSRDRGFTMNTEAFF. The CDR3 nucleotides are TGCGCCAGCAGCAGAGACAGGGGGTTCACTATGAACACTGAAGCTTTCTTT.

This clone was found once. The rearrangement joins TRBV7-8 to TRBJ1-3, with unresolved D. This CDR3 is 14 amino acids long. Germline V gene lookup returns CDR1 SGHVS and CDR2 FQNEAQ. The V gene lost 2 bases and the J gene lost 0 bases, with 5 bases spanning the gap. CDR3 amino acids: CASSLYGSGNTIYF. For the CDR3, the DNA is TGTGCCAGCAGCTTATACGGCTCTGGAAACACCATATATTTT.

The chain employs TRBV5-1 and TRBJ2-3; no firm D call. Between the trimmed V and J ends, which lost 1 base and 5 bases, there was a span of 8 bases. Germline V gives CDR1 SGHRS, CDR2 YFSETQ. The CDR3 sequence is 13 residues long. The CDR3 region has the DNA TGCGCCAGCAGCTTGAGCCTTGTAGATACGCAGTATTTT. Protein: CASSLSLVDTQYF. The full variable domain, in which reference TRBV5-1 and TRBJ2-3 provide the parts outside the CDR3, is KAGVTQTPRYLIKTRGQQVTLSCSPISGHRSVSWYQQTPGQGLQFLFEYFSETQRNKGNFPGRFSGRQFSNSRSEMNVSTLELGDSALYLCASSLSLVDTQYFGPGTRLTVL.

The chain uses TRBV7-9 and TRBJ1-2, with D perhaps TRBD1 (5 bases). Trimming removed 4 bases from V and 4 bases from J, with 13 bases in between. Germline CDR1 and CDR2: SEHNR and FQNEAQ (reference sequence). The CDR3 is 14 amino acids. CDR3 residues: CASSSGGRLYGYTF. The CDR3 nucleotides read TGTGCCAGCAGCTCGGGGGGGAGACTCTATGGCTACACCTTC.

CDR3 DNA sequence: TGCGCCAGCAGCCAAGATCGGAACGGGAGGGGCTACACCTTC. This sequence encodes CASSQDRNGRGYTF. This chain links TRBV4-1 with TRBJ1-2, with D hard to call. CDR3 length: 14 amino acids. The V gene lost 0 bases and the J gene lost 8 bases, with 13 bases spanning the gap. Germline-derived CDR1 and CDR2 are MGHRA and YSYEKL.

This chain links TRBV29-1 with TRBJ2-7; 8 bases agree with TRBD1. Unmatched junction bases numbered 5, after V lost 7 bases and J lost 0 bases. CDR1 is SQVTM and CDR2 is ANQGSEA in the germline V gene. The CDR3 covers 13 residues. The CDR3 DNA reads as TGCAGCGGGAAGACAGGGGTCTCCTACGAGCAGTACTTC. Residues: CSGKTGVSYEQYF.

The chain has TRBV7-2 and TRBJ2-7, with D hard to call. Germline V lookup: CDR1 SGHTA, CDR2 FQGNSA. CDR3 length: 13 amino acids. With 7 bases removed from V and 5 bases from J, the gap between germline ends came to 15 bases. CDR3 protein: CASTTYPMDEQYF. The CDR3 DNA follows: TGTGCCAGCACCACCTACCCCATGGACGAGCAGTACTTC. The entire variable domain, with the rest obtained from reference TRBV7-2 and TRBJ2-7, is as follows: GAGVSQSPSNKVTEKGKDVELRCDPISGHTALYWYRQSLGQGLEFLIYFQGNSAPDKSGLPSDRFSAERTGGSVSTLTIQRTQQEDSAVYLCASTTYPMDEQYFGPGTRLTVT.

The V gene is TRBV12-5, the J gene TRBJ1-5; 8 nucleotides line up with TRBD1. Germline values: CDR1 LGHNT, CDR2 FRNRAP. The junction had 3 bases not matched to a gene; V was cut back by 1 base and J by 4 bases. The CDR3 consists of 15 residues. The DNA for the CDR3 is TGTGCTAGTGGTTTGGACAGGGGGATGAATCAGCCCCAGCATTTT. Amino acid sequence: CASGLDRGMNQPQHF.

The genes are TRBV6-5 and TRBJ2-7, with 8 positions matching TRBD2. The V segment lost 11 bases and the J segment 0 bases; nucleotides outside the gene matches: 9. This CDR3 has 14 amino acids. CDR1 is MNHEY, CDR2 SVGAGI, per germline. In DNA, the CDR3 is TGTGCCGTTAGACAAGCGGGGGACTCCTACGAGCAGTACTTC. Protein sequence: CAVRQAGDSYEQYF.

The V call is TRBV7-2, the J call TRBJ2-2, with TRBD1 matching 9 bases. Germline assignment: CDR1 SGHTA and CDR2 FQGNSA. The CDR3 runs 19 residues. J was trimmed by 7 bases and V by 2 bases; bases with no gene match: 17. This CDR3 reads CASSLFFPGQGLLGGELFF. CDR3 sequence (DNA): TGTGCCAGCAGCTTATTTTTTCCGGGACAGGGTTTATTGGGCGGGGAGCTGTTTTTT. The full variable domain, in which reference TRBV7-2 and TRBJ2-2 provide the parts outside the CDR3, is GAGVSQSPSNKVTEKGKDVELRCDPISGHTALYWYRQSLGQGLEFLIYFQGNSAPDKSGLPSDRFSAERTGGSVSTLTIQRTQQEDSAVYLCASSLFFPGQGLLGGELFFGEGSRLTVL.

V gene TRBV7-9 combines with J gene TRBJ2-3; 9 bases map to TRBD2. The V segment lost 1 base and the J segment 5 bases; nucleotides outside the gene matches: 10. CDR1 is SEHNR, CDR2 FQNEAQ, per germline (reference sequence). The CDR3 contains 17 residues. CDR3 amino acids: CASSLGVGGGARDTQYF. The CDR3 region has the DNA TGTGCCAGCAGCTTAGGGGTCGGCGGGGGGGCGAGAGATACGCAGTATTTT.

CDR3 in DNA: TGTGCCAGCAGCTCGACAGTGACTAACTATGGCTACACCTTC. It encodes CASSSTVTNYGYTF. This chain links TRBV5-4 with TRBJ1-2; D may be TRBD1 (5 bases). The CDR3 has 14 amino acids. V lost 3 bases, J lost 0 bases, and 9 bases lay in between. Germline V gene sequence: CDR1 SGHNT, CDR2 YYREEE (reference sequence).

The J gene is TRBJ2-7, the V gene TRBV4-1, with 10 bases fitting TRBD2. The germline V gene encodes CDR1 MGHRA and CDR2 YSYEKL. V shed 2 bases and J 6 bases; nucleotides not matched to a gene: 10. The CDR3 totals 16 residues. CDR3 residues: CASSQTGLAARCEQYF. The CDR3 bases are TGCGCCAGCAGCCAAACTGGACTAGCGGCCCGCTGCGAGCAGTACTTC.

V is TRBV11-3 and J is TRBJ2-7; 7 bases match TRBD1. Trimming at V came to 5 bases and at J to 1 base, leaving 8 bases not matched to a gene. CDR3 length: 15 amino acids. Per germline, CDR1 SGHNT and CDR2 YENEEA. In nucleotides, the CDR3 is TGTGCCAGCAGCGCCCGGACAGGCAGATCCTACGAGCAGTACTTC. Residues: CASSARTGRSYEQYF.

V is TRBV7-8 and J is TRBJ1-2; D call uncertain. CDR1 is SGHVS and CDR2 is FQNEAQ in the germline V gene. The CDR3 runs 17 residues. Trimming stripped 2 bases from V and 3 bases from J, with 19 bases between. CDR3: CASSLTSGLVLDYGYTF. Written as DNA, the CDR3 is TGTGCCAGCAGCTTAACGTCCGGGTTGGTTTTGGACTATGGCTACACCTTC. Using reference TRBV7-8 and TRBJ1-2 for the parts outside the CDR3, the full variable domain is GAGVSQSPRYKVAKRGQDVALRCDPISGHVSLFWYQQALGQGPEFLTYFQNEAQLDKSGLPSDRFFAERPEGSVSTLKIQRTQQEDSAVYLCASSLTSGLVLDYGYTFGSGTRLTVV.

The V call is TRBV7-2, the J call TRBJ2-1, with 9 bases identical to TRBD2. Per germline, CDR1 SGHTA and CDR2 FQGNSA. V dropped 1 base and J dropped 10; count of bases not matched to a gene: 11. The CDR3 runs 16 residues. The CDR3 reads CASSLGSGGGALEQFF. As DNA, the CDR3 is TGTGCCAGCAGCTTAGGGTCTGGCGGGGGGGCTTTGGAGCAGTTCTTC. Drawing the rest from reference TRBV7-2 and TRBJ2-1, the complete variable domain is GAGVSQSPSNKVTEKGKDVELRCDPISGHTALYWYRQSLGQGLEFLIYFQGNSAPDKSGLPSDRFSAERTGGSVSTLTIQRTQQEDSAVYLCASSLGSGGGALEQFFGPGTRLTVL.

The chain recombines TRBV7-9 with TRBJ1-6; 9 bases are shared with TRBD1. Germline CDR1 and CDR2: SEHNR and FQNEAQ (reference sequence). The CDR3 is made up of 16 amino acids. With V trimmed by 4 bases and J by 7 bases, 8 bases remained unmatched. This chain's CDR3 is CASSSNTGTGNSPLHF. The CDR3 bases are TGTGCCAGCAGCTCCAACACCGGGACAGGGAATTCACCCCTCCACTTT. The full variable domain, completed using reference TRBV7-9 and TRBJ1-6, is DTGVSQNPRHKITKRGQNVTFRCDPISEHNRLYWYRQTLGQGPEFLTYFQNEAQLEKSRLLSDRFSAERPKGSFSTLEIQRTEQGDSAMYLCASSSNTGTGNSPLHFGNGTRLTVT.

This chain joins TRBV9 and TRBJ2-7; the match to TRBD2 covers 8 bases. The trim removed 1 base at V and 2 bases at J, leaving 5 bases unmatched. There are 15 residues in the CDR3. Germline values: CDR1 SGDLS, CDR2 YYNGEE. CDR3: CASSVSSGFAYEQYF. The DNA of the CDR3 is TGTGCCAGCAGCGTATCTAGCGGGTTCGCCTACGAGCAGTACTTC.

CDR3 coding DNA: TGCGCCAGCAGTGACCCACAGGGGGCTGGAAACACCATATATTTT. Encoded protein: CASSDPQGAGNTIYF. The chain carries TRBV10-2 and TRBJ1-3; 8 nucleotides line up with TRBD1. CDR1 WSHSY and CDR2 SAAADI come from the germline V gene. Trimming at V came to 3 bases and at J to 2 bases, leaving 3 bases not matched to a gene. CDR3 length equals 15 residues.

The chain uses TRBV7-6 and TRBJ2-2; 10 bases line up with TRBD2. Germline CDR1 reads SGHVS; CDR2 reads FNYEAQ. V was pared by 5 bases and J by 7 bases, with 7 bases of the junction left unmatched. This CDR3 is built from 15 residues. The CDR3 DNA sequence: TGTGCCAGCAGCCTAGGAGCTAGCGGGGGCGGGGAGCTGTTTTTT. Translating gives CASSLGASGGGELFF. The variable domain in full, with the rest retrieved from reference TRBV7-6 and TRBJ2-2, is GAGVSQSPRYKVTKRGQDVALRCDPISGHVSLYWYRQALGQGPEFLTYFNYEAQQDKSGLPNDRFSAERPEGSISTLTIQRTEQRDSAMYRCASSLGASGGGELFFGEGSRLTVL.

The chain uses TRBV19 and TRBJ2-7, with TRBD1 matching 8 bases. The germline V gene has CDR1 LNHDA and CDR2 SQIVND (reference sequence). This CDR3 has 15 amino acids. V was pared by 4 bases and J by 2 bases, with 7 bases of the junction left unmatched. The CDR3 region is CASSTSGTGTYEQYF. The CDR3 DNA reads TGTGCCAGTAGTACCTCCGGGACAGGCACCTACGAGCAGTACTTC. The full variable domain, rest sourced from reference TRBV19 and TRBJ2-7, is DGGITQSPKYLFRKEGQNVTLSCEQNLNHDAMYWYRQDPGQGLRLIYYSQIVNDFQKGDIAEGYSVSREKKESFPLTVTSAQKNPTAFYLCASSTSGTGTYEQYFGPGTRLTVT.

The chain uses TRBV5-1 and TRBJ1-4; D is possibly TRBD1 (5 bases). V lost 0 bases to trimming and J lost 4 bases, with 13 bases between them. The germline CDR1 and CDR2 sequences are SGHRS and YFSETQ. This CDR3 contains 16 residues. This CDR3 is CASSLGAGPRNEKLFF. In DNA, the CDR3 is TGCGCCAGCAGCTTGGGCGCGGGGCCACGTAATGAAAAACTGTTTTTT. Full variable domain (rest looked up from reference TRBV5-1 and TRBJ1-4): KAGVTQTPRYLIKTRGQQVTLSCSPISGHRSVSWYQQTPGQGLQFLFEYFSETQRNKGNFPGRFSGRQFSNSRSEMNVSTLELGDSALYLCASSLGAGPRNEKLFFGSGTQLSVL.

The V gene is TRBV30, the J gene TRBJ1-2; the match to TRBD1 covers 11 bases. Germline CDR1 and CDR2: GTSNPN and SVGIG (reference sequence). This CDR3 contains 13 residues. Losses at the gene ends were 5 bases for V and 4 bases for J; bases not matched to a gene: 3. CDR3 sequence reads: CAWGTGGVYGYTF. Written as DNA, the CDR3 is TGTGCCTGGGGGACAGGGGGTGTCTATGGCTACACCTTC.

The genes are TRBV12-5 and TRBJ2-3, with a weak D call TRBD1 (6 bases). Germline CDR1 is LGHNT and CDR2 is FRNRAP. With 5 bases removed from V and 4 bases from J, the gap between germline ends came to 19 bases. The CDR3 has 16 residues. CDR3 sequence (DNA): TGTGCTAGTGGTCCATCGCTGCAGGGGTTTCCAGATACGCAGTATTTT. Encoded protein: CASGPSLQGFPDTQYF.

The chain has TRBV5-1 and TRBJ1-3, with D possibly TRBD1 on 6 matching bases. Trimming removed 3 bases at V and 10 bases at J, with 14 bases between. Germline CDR1 and CDR2: SGHRS and YFSETQ. There are 13 residues in the CDR3. CDR3 DNA sequence: TGCGCCAGCAGCTCGAGGGGGAGTGGTACCATATATTTT. It codes for CASSSRGSGTIYF.

The chain is built from TRBV4-1 and TRBJ2-5, with TRBD2 matching 11 bases. Germline trimming cut 4 bases from V and 0 bases from J; bases unmatched to any gene: 7. The CDR3 totals 17 residues. CDR1 is MGHRA and CDR2 is YSYEKL in the germline V gene. The CDR3 DNA reads as TGCGCCAGCAGCCGTAGTCCTAGCGGGGGGAACCAAGAGACCCAGTACTTC. Translated: CASSRSPSGGNQETQYF.